The text below deals with one TCR beta chain. This clonotype was detected many times. The antigen it binds to is not known. No clone much larger than this one lies a single base away; base qualities are absent. The source of the sample is a study of type 1 regulatory T cells (TCRdb year 2021). The study in broad terms: An in vitro protocol by which a Tr1-enriched, alloantigen-specific CD4 T cell product named T-allo10 was generated was characterized in the study. Patients with hematological malignancies who were receiving allogeneic hematopoietic stem cell transplantation were the group in which T-allo10 was being clinically evaluated.

Data came from an Illumina MiSeq. Using fastp at Q25 and MiXCR, TCRdb reprocessed the public reads and kept productive beta chains. Entries that share a CDR3 protein sequence are merged under the most common genes and DNA. The sample table records tens of thousands of distinct CDR3 sequences; roughly an eighth of these occur just once. In total, the top ten clones hold 8% to 10% of the sample. Via the germline V gene (reference sequence), CDR1 is DFQATT and CDR2 SNEGSKA. Trimming accounts for 7 bases at V and 1 base at J, while the number of junction bases matched to no gene is 12. The CDR3 runs 15 amino acids, cysteine and phenylalanine included. The CDR3 DNA has 45 bases and is translated from base 1. Study-wide findings and limitations: Compared with non-Tr1 cells, Tr1 cells had a TCR repertoire that was more restricted, a finding the study read as clonal expansion induced by alloantigen.

The sequenced sample was cultured non-Tr1 T cells, either the whole culture or a sorted T cell fraction (not recorded which). Interpreted using the paper, the cell subset or site label stands for: non-Tr1 population from the T-allo10 product. The source of this sequence is a human donor in good health. The rearranged segments are TRBV20-1 and TRBJ1-1, and 7 junctional nucleotides match TRBD1. The DNA sequence reads TGCAGTGGGCCGGGGACAGCGAGGACGAACACTGAAGCTTTCTTT. Its translation reads: CSGPGTARTNTEAFF.